The 31 T cell receptor beta chains below were found in one sample sequenced in a study of a mutant IDH1 vaccine in newly diagnosed glioma. The repertoire was sequenced with immunoSEQ multiplex PCR; TCRdb's copy has only in-frame clones and lacks some. Counted here are 30,000 to 40,000 clones, 84% occurring once; the ten biggest clones make up about 2%. Their recognized antigens are unknown. Time point meaning: week 11, during vaccination. Doses consisted of 300 ug of mutant IDH1 20-mer peptide each, paired with topical imiquimod. The sequencing here drew on PBMCs, taken from a glioma patient whose treatment included an IDH1 peptide vaccine. These receptors all come from a man aged 35 to 55 with glioma.

The chain employs TRBV9 and TRBJ2-3; 10 bases map to TRBD2. There are 15 residues in the CDR3. J was trimmed by 3 bases and V by 6 bases; bases with no gene match: 7. CDR1 and CDR2 from the germline V gene are SGDLS and YYNGEE. CDR3 DNA: TGTGCCAGCAATCTAGCGGGAGCCCGTACAGATACGCAGTATTTT. This translates into CASNLAGARTDTQYF.

V and J are TRBV5-4 and TRBJ2-7, with a possible D match to TRBD1 (5 bases). V lost 0 bases and J lost 3, with 10 bases in between. The germline V gene has CDR1 SGHNT and CDR2 YYREEE (reference sequence). The CDR3 has 14 amino acids. DNA for the CDR3: TGTGCCAGCAGCTTGGGACAGAATATCTACGAGCAGTACTTC. Amino acid sequence: CASSLGQNIYEQYF. The full variable domain, its missing parts supplied by reference TRBV5-4 and TRBJ2-7, is ETGVTQSPTHLIKTRGQQVTLRCSSQSGHNTVSWYQQALGQGPQFIFQYYREEENGRGNFPPRFSGLQFPNYSSELNVNALELDDSALYLCASSLGQNIYEQYFGPGTRLTVT.

This sequence joins TRBV19 and TRBJ2-1, with D possibly called TRBD1 or TRBD2 (5 bases each). The V gene's germline CDR1 is LNHDA and CDR2 SQIVND (reference sequence). Trimming stripped 5 bases from V and 7 bases from J, with 9 bases between. CDR3 length: 12 residues. In nucleotides, the CDR3 is TGTGCCAGTAGTTACTGGGGGAATGAGCAGTTCTTC. Its translation: CASSYWGNEQFF.

This clone was seen just once. This rearrangement joins TRBV14 to TRBJ2-1; no clear D. The CDR3 totals 13 residues. Germline V gene lookup returns CDR1 SGHDN and CDR2 FVKESK. V lost 4 bases, J lost 3 bases, and 7 bases lay in between. CDR3 region: CASSLRGYNEQFF. CDR3 coding DNA: TGTGCCAGCAGCCTGCGCGGCTACAATGAGCAGTTCTTC.

This rearrangement joins TRBV5-1 to TRBJ2-7, with 13 bases lining up with TRBD2. The junction had 6 bases not matched to a gene; V was cut back by 4 bases and J by 2 bases. The CDR3 is 16 amino acids. The germline V gene encodes CDR1 SGHRS and CDR2 YFSETQ. In DNA form, the CDR3 reads TGCGCCAGCAGCCTGGGACTAGCGGGGTCCCCCTACGAGCAGTACTTC. Residues: CASSLGLAGSPYEQYF.

This chain links TRBV5-1 with TRBJ2-5; D may be TRBD1 or TRBD2 (5 bases each). V shed 0 bases and J shed 0 bases, with 15 bases lying between them. The CDR3 has 17 residues. CDR1 and CDR2 (germline): SGHRS, YFSETQ. In nucleotides, the CDR3 is TGCGCCAGCAGCTTGGGTGAGGGGCCCCCGTACCAAGAGACCCAGTACTTC. Translating gives CASSLGEGPPYQETQYF.

The chain uses TRBV9 and TRBJ2-7; TRBD1 aligns across 10 bases. The CDR3 has 15 amino acids. Germline V gives CDR1 SGDLS, CDR2 YYNGEE. V gave up 0 bases and J gave up 6 bases; unmatched junction bases: 6. The CDR3 is CASSVATGTGAEQYF. CDR3 nucleotides: TGTGCCAGCAGCGTAGCTACTGGGACAGGGGCCGAGCAGTACTTC. The whole variable domain, remainder taken from reference TRBV9 and TRBJ2-7, is DSGVTQTPKHLITATGQRVTLRCSPRSGDLSVYWYQQSLDQGLQFLIQYYNGEERAKGNILERFSAQQFPDLHSELNLSSLELGDSALYFCASSVATGTGAEQYFGPGTRLTVT.

This sequence joins TRBV7-9 and TRBJ1-3; D gene uncertain. This CDR3 has 13 residues. V was shortened by 5 bases and J by 1 base, with 6 bases between the two germline ends. Per germline, CDR1 SEHNR and CDR2 FQNEAQ (reference sequence). The CDR3 is CASSAGSGNTIYF. The CDR3, as DNA: TGTGCCAGCAGCGCGGGGTCTGGAAACACCATATATTTT. Together with reference TRBV7-9 and TRBJ1-3, the CDR3 gives the full variable domain: DTGVSQNPRHKITKRGQNVTFRCDPISEHNRLYWYRQTLGQGPEFLTYFQNEAQLEKSRLLSDRFSAERPKGSFSTLEIQRTEQGDSAMYLCASSAGSGNTIYFGEGSWLTVV.

A single count supports this clone. The J gene is TRBJ2-7, the V gene TRBV19, with 7 nucleotides matching TRBD2. The CDR3 is made up of 15 amino acids. V was pared by 6 bases and J by 0 bases, with 8 bases of the junction left unmatched. In germline, CDR1 is LNHDA, CDR2 SQIVND (reference sequence). Written as DNA, the CDR3 is TGTGCCAGTAGGAGTGGGGAGGGACGCTCCTACGAGCAGTACTTC. Amino acid sequence: CASRSGEGRSYEQYF. Combining the CDR3 with reference TRBV19 and TRBJ2-7 gives the whole variable domain DGGITQSPKYLFRKEGQNVTLSCEQNLNHDAMYWYRQDPGQGLRLIYYSQIVNDFQKGDIAEGYSVSREKKESFPLTVTSAQKNPTAFYLCASRSGEGRSYEQYFGPGTRLTVT.

CDR3 protein: CASSQARLAETYEQYF. The CDR3 region has the DNA TGCGCCAGCAGCCAAGCTAGATTAGCGGAAACCTACGAGCAGTACTTC. V usage is TRBV4-3 and J usage is TRBJ2-7, with D perhaps matching TRBD2 (6 bases). Germline CDR1 is LGHNA and CDR2 is YSLEER. CDR3 length: 16 residues. V was trimmed by 1 base and J by 2 bases, leaving 15 bases between them.

The rearrangement joins TRBV2 to TRBJ2-7; D could derive from TRBD1 or TRBD2 (5 bases each). Trimming removed 8 bases from V and 3 bases from J, with 17 bases in between. Germline V gene lookup returns CDR1 SNHLY and CDR2 FYNNEI. The CDR3 has 14 residues. CDR3 amino acids: CASFPPRGVYEQYF. CDR3 bases: TGTGCCAGCTTCCCCCCTAGAGGGGTCTACGAGCAGTACTTC.

The chain combines TRBV18 with TRBJ2-5; 11 positions agree with TRBD2. Per the germline V gene, CDR1 is KGHSH and CDR2 is LQKENI. V gave up 5 bases and J gave up 5 bases; unmatched junction bases: 4. The CDR3 covers 14 residues. CDR3 coding DNA: TGTGCCAGCTCAAGACCTAGCGGGAGGGAGACCCAGTACTTC. This gives the protein CASSRPSGRETQYF. The full variable domain, its missing parts supplied by reference TRBV18 and TRBJ2-5, is NAGVMQNPRHLVRRRGQEARLRCSPMKGHSHVYWYRQLPEEGLKFMVYLQKENIIDESGMPKERFSAEFPKEGPSILRIQQVVRGDSAAYFCASSRPSGRETQYFGPGTRLLVL.

This clone is judged medium-sized. This chain links TRBV7-9 with TRBJ1-1, with D unresolved. Germline lookup yields CDR1 SEHNR and CDR2 FQNEAQ (reference sequence). This CDR3 spans 11 amino acids. V shed 5 bases and J shed 12 bases, with 13 bases lying between them. CDR3 protein: CASSTVSGTFF. The CDR3 DNA follows: TGTGCCAGCAGCACCGTATCCGGTACTTTCTTT.

The chain joins TRBV6-5 to TRBJ1-5; D is perhaps TRBD1 (5 bases). CDR3 length: 15 residues. Per the germline V gene, CDR1 is MNHEY and CDR2 is SVGAGI. V gave up 11 bases and J gave up 6 bases, with 23 bases separating them. CDR3 residues: CASHPSREVTQPQHF. The CDR3 DNA follows: TGTGCCTCTCACCCGAGCAGGGAGGTAACTCAGCCCCAGCATTTT.

The CDR3 loop reads CASSQALGLAEYEQYF. For the CDR3, the DNA is TGCGCCAGCAGCCAAGCGCTGGGCCTAGCGGAATACGAGCAGTACTTC. The chain recombines TRBV4-1 with TRBJ2-7; TRBD2 matches at 7 bases. The germline V gene has CDR1 MGHRA and CDR2 YSYEKL. The CDR3 spans 16 residues. V shed 1 base and J 4 bases; nucleotides not matched to a gene: 10.

This clone appeared a few times. This chain joins TRBV7-2 and TRBJ1-2; 7 bases agree with TRBD1. Germline V gives CDR1 SGHTA, CDR2 FQGNSA. The CDR3 is 14 amino acids. V trimming: 5 bases; J trimming: 9 bases; junction bases outside the gene matches: 12. DNA for the CDR3: TGTGCCAGCAGCCCCTCGGAGGGGGCAATACGCTACACCTTC. This translates into CASSPSEGAIRYTF.

The rearrangement joins TRBV19 to TRBJ1-5, with a possible D match to TRBD1 (6 bases). Between the trimmed V and J ends, which lost 7 bases and 6 bases, there was a span of 19 bases. The germline CDR1 and CDR2 sequences are LNHDA and SQIVND (reference sequence). The CDR3 is 15 amino acids. The DNA for the CDR3 is TGTGCCAGTACCACAACAGGGTATGGAGTTCAGCCCCAGCATTTT. Translation gives CASTTTGYGVQPQHF.

The chain carries TRBV5-1 and TRBJ2-2, with TRBD2 identical over 8 bases. Trimming took 7 bases from V and 0 from J; bases not matched to a gene: 5. CDR1 is SGHRS, CDR2 YFSETQ, per germline. The CDR3 has 15 amino acids. The CDR3 nucleotides are TGCGCCAGCTCCCCGGGAGGGGCGAACACCGGGGAGCTGTTTTTT. Its translation: CASSPGGANTGELFF.

V gene TRBV15 combines with J gene TRBJ2-2, with 10 nucleotides matching TRBD2. Looked up from germline, CDR1 is LNHNV and CDR2 is YYDKDF (reference sequence). V was clipped by 0 bases and J by 6 bases; unmatched bases: 7. CDR3 size: 17 residues. The CDR3, as DNA: TGTGCCACCAGCAGAGATCTAGCGGGAGTTTCCCCCGGGGAGCTGTTTTTT. Translated, it gives CATSRDLAGVSPGELFF.

The chain carries TRBV29-1 and TRBJ2-5; no clear D gene. The CDR3 runs 12 residues. Trimming stripped 4 bases from V and 4 bases from J, with 10 bases between. Per germline, CDR1 SQVTM and CDR2 ANQGSEA. The CDR3 reads CSVARYGETQYF. The CDR3 DNA sequence: TGCAGCGTTGCTAGGTATGGAGAGACCCAGTACTTC.

V usage is TRBV19 and J usage is TRBJ2-3, with TRBD1 matching 7 bases. The CDR3 covers 13 residues. With 3 bases clipped from V and 5 bases from J, the junction kept 2 bases outside the gene matches. Germline values: CDR1 LNHDA, CDR2 SQIVND (reference sequence). CDR3 DNA sequence: TGTGCCAGTAGTATCTCAGGGGGAGATACGCAGTATTTT. Residues: CASSISGGDTQYF.

This clone was seen more than once but under ten times. The chain joins TRBV7-2 to TRBJ2-7, with a tentative D call TRBD1 (5 bases). There are 13 residues in the CDR3. CDR1 and CDR2 (germline): SGHTA, FQGNSA. Trimming shortened V by 5 bases and J by 0 bases, and 8 bases separated the two germline ends. DNA for the CDR3: TGTGCCAGCAGCATACAGGCCTCCTACGAGCAGTACTTC. It translates to CASSIQASYEQYF.

This chain joins TRBV12-5 and TRBJ2-7; D may be TRBD2 (5 bases). Trimming removed 6 bases from V and 4 bases from J, with 19 bases in between. The CDR3 is 15 residues long. Germline V gene data show CDR1 as LGHNT and CDR2 as FRNRAP. The CDR3 nucleotides read TGTGCTAGTGGGGATCGTGGGCGCGGGCTTTACGAGCAGTACTTC. Its translation is CASGDRGRGLYEQYF.

The chain joins TRBV4-2 to TRBJ2-3, with TRBD2 matching 12 bases. This CDR3 has 16 residues. J lost 1 base, V lost 5 bases, and 4 bases had no gene match. CDR1 LGHNA and CDR2 YNFKEQ come from the germline V gene. CDR3 nucleotide sequence: TGTGCCAGCAGCTCCCTAGCGGGAGGGCGCACAGATACGCAGTATTTT. It translates to CASSSLAGGRTDTQYF.

The genes are TRBV7-2 and TRBJ2-2, with D perhaps being TRBD1 or TRBD2 (5 bases each). V was shortened by 5 bases and J by 6 bases, with 10 bases between the two germline ends. Germline CDR1 reads SGHTA; CDR2 reads FQGNSA. CDR3 length equals 13 residues. The CDR3 loop is CASSLRDAGELFF. DNA of the CDR3: TGTGCCAGCAGCCTAAGGGACGCCGGGGAGCTGTTTTTT.

This chain links TRBV5-4 with TRBJ2-2; D is undetermined. Germline V CDR1 and CDR2: SGHNT, YYREEE (reference sequence). The CDR3 contains 15 residues. Trimming stripped 2 bases from V and 0 bases from J, with 8 bases between. CDR3 loop: CASSLDRSNTGELFF. The DNA for the CDR3 is TGTGCCAGCAGCTTAGACCGGTCGAACACCGGGGAGCTGTTTTTT.

The J gene is TRBJ2-7, the V gene TRBV7-2; D is uncertain. The CDR3 is 12 amino acids. The germline V gene encodes CDR1 SGHTA and CDR2 FQGNSA. V shed 2 bases and J shed 0 bases, with 2 bases lying between them. CDR3 in amino acids: CASSLFSYEQYF. The DNA for the CDR3 is TGTGCCAGCAGCTTATTCTCCTACGAGCAGTACTTC.

V usage is TRBV5-4 and J usage is TRBJ2-7, with D uncertain. This CDR3 comprises 14 residues. Trimming took off 3 bases at V and 5 bases at J, with 15 bases between the two ends. Per the germline V gene, CDR1 is SGHNT and CDR2 is YYREEE (reference sequence). The CDR3 loop reads CASSSEVSVHEQYF. The CDR3 region has the DNA TGTGCCAGCAGCTCGGAAGTTTCTGTCCACGAGCAGTACTTC.

The chain links TRBV28 to TRBJ2-5; the match to TRBD1 covers 8 bases. After removal of 4 bases from V and 4 bases from J, the junction contained 5 bases not matched to a gene. Germline lookup yields CDR1 MDHEN and CDR2 SYDVKM. The CDR3 loop spans 14 amino acids. The CDR3 nucleotides read TGTGCCAGCAGTTCAGGACAGGGAACAGAGACCCAGTACTTC. It is translated as CASSSGQGTETQYF.

The chain joins TRBV5-1 to TRBJ2-2; 9 nucleotides match TRBD1. Germline trimming cut 2 bases from V and 2 bases from J; bases unmatched to any gene: 10. Per the germline V gene, CDR1 is SGHRS and CDR2 is YFSETQ. The CDR3 extends over 18 amino acids. The CDR3 DNA reads as TGCGCCAGCAGCTTCCCGTCGGGACAGGGAAAAAACACCGGGGAGCTGTTTTTT. It is translated as CASSFPSGQGKNTGELFF.

The chain uses TRBV7-9 and TRBJ1-2; weak D call: TRBD1 (5 bases). This CDR3 region has 15 residues. V was cut by 1 base and J by 6 bases, with 15 bases left in between. Germline-derived CDR1 and CDR2 are SEHNR and FQNEAQ (reference sequence). CDR3 in DNA: TGTGCCAGCAGCTTAGGAGGGGCCCACTCAGATGGCTACACCTTC. This sequence encodes CASSLGGAHSDGYTF. Combining the CDR3 with reference TRBV7-9 and TRBJ1-2 gives the whole variable domain DTGVSQNPRHKITKRGQNVTFRCDPISEHNRLYWYRQTLGQGPEFLTYFQNEAQLEKSRLLSDRFSAERPKGSFSTLEIQRTEQGDSAMYLCASSLGGAHSDGYTFGSGTRLTVV.